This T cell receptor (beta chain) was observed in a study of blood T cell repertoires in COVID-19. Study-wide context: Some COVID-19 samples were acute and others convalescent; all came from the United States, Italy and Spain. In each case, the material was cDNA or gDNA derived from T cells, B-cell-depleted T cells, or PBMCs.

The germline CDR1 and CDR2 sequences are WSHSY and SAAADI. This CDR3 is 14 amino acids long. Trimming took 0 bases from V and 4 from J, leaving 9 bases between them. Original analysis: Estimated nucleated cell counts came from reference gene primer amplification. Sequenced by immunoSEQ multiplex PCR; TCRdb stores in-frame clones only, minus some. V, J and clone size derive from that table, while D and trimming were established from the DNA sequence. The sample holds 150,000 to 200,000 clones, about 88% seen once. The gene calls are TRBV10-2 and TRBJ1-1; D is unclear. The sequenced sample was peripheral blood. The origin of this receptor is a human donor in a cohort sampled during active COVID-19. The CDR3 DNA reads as TGCGCCAGCAGTGAGTCGCTACTGATCACTGAAGCTTTCTTT. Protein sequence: CASSESLLITEAFF.